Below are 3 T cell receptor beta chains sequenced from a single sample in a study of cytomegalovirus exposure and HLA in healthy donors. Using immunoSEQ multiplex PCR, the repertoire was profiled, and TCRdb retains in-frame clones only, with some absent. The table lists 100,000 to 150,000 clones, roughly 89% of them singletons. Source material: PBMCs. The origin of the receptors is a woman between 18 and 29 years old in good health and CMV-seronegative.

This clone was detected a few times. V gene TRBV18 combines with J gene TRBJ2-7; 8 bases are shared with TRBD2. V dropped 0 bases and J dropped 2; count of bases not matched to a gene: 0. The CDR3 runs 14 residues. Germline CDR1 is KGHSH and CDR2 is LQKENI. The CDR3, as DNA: TGTGCCAGCTCACCACCGGGACTAGCCTACGAGCAGTACTTC. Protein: CASSPPGLAYEQYF.

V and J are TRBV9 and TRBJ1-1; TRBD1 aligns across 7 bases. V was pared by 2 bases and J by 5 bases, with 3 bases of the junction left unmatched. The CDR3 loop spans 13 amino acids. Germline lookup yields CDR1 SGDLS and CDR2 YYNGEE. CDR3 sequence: CASSVNRGTEAFF. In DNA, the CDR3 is TGTGCCAGCAGCGTTAACAGGGGTACTGAAGCTTTCTTT.

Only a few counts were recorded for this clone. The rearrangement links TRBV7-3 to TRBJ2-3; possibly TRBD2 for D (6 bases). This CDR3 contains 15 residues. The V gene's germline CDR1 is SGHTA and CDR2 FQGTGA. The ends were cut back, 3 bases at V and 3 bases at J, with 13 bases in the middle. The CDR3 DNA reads TGTGCCAGCAGCTTCGGGACTCATCCTACAGATACGCAGTATTTT. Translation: CASSFGTHPTDTQYF.